Given below is one T cell receptor beta chain in context. What it binds is unknown. The repertoire was sequenced with immunoSEQ multiplex PCR; TCRdb's copy has only in-frame clones and lacks some. The data hold approximately 150,000 clones, with around 85% observed a single time. These data originate in a study of lymphopenia after photon versus proton radiotherapy. Per the germline V gene, CDR1 is MNHEY and CDR2 is SMNVEV (reference sequence). The CDR3 length is 14 residues. Unmatched junction bases numbered 4, after V lost 6 bases and J lost 3 bases. Study-level results: Better survival with proton therapy was suggested as possible, not demonstrated. Oligoclonal CD8+ Temra expansion after nadir drove photon patients' diversity drop. Relative stability marked proton patients; photon patients lost diversity and naive cells. A bigger post-nadir fall in TCR diversity correlated inversely with survival time in deceased patients.

The chain uses TRBV27 and TRBJ1-5; 8 bases match TRBD1. Sequenced here: peripheral blood, sampled from a patient treated with photon-based radiotherapy. This receptor was taken from a man aged 45 to 65 with gastric cancer. For the CDR3, the DNA is TGTGCCAGCAGGACAGGGGTCCTCAATCAGCCCCAGCATTTT. As protein: CASRTGVLNQPQHF.